A selection of T cell receptor beta chains follows, all from one sample in a study of regulatory dendritic cells for organ transplantation. Sequenced by immunoSEQ multiplex PCR; TCRdb stores in-frame clones only, minus some. The sample has about 20,000 clones; approximately 83% are singletons. These receptors lack a known antigen. Sample: naive CD4+ T cells from blood cultured with regulatory dendritic cells. These receptors originate from a human donor in good health. Both conserved end residues are part of each CDR3. A D gene is named only where the DNA matches it firmly. Size values are once, few and many counts, or a class for expanded clones, and some rows have none.

>TRBJ2-7|TRBV28|TRBD1|.
CASRTGTALYEQYF
TGTGCCAGCAGAACAGGGACAGCCCTCTACGAGCAGTACTTC
>TRBJ1-1|TRBV5-8|.|.
CASRETDSFFMNTEAFF
TGTGCCAGCAGGGAAACCGACAGTTTCTTTATGAACACTGAAGCTTTCTTT
>TRBJ2-5|TRBV18|.|.
CASSPLGSETQYF
TGTGCCAGCTCACCACTCGGGAGCGAGACCCAGTACTTC
>TRBJ2-3|TRBV10-3|TRBD2|once
CAIRGTSGGTDTQYF
TGTGCCATCAGAGGGACTAGCGGGGGCACAGATACGCAGTATTTT
>TRBJ1-1|TRBV11-2|.|few
CASNRDRVNTEAFF
TGTGCCAGCAACAGAGACAGAGTGAACACTGAAGCTTTCTTT
>TRBJ2-7|TRBV28|TRBD1|.
CASSSTGTGGGEQYF
TGTGCCAGCAGTTCAACCGGGACAGGGGGCGGCGAGCAGTACTTC
>TRBJ2-5|TRBV30|TRBD2|.
CAWSPPAGGLGGQETQYF
TGTGCCTGGAGCCCCCCAGCGGGGGGGCTAGGAGGGCAAGAGACCCAGTACTTC
>TRBJ1-1|TRBV2|.|.
CASRPLMNTEAFF
TGTGCCAGCAGACCTCTCATGAACACTGAAGCTTTCTTT
>TRBJ1-5|TRBV7-2|.|.
CASSGDNKYNQPQHF
TGTGCCAGCAGTGGGGACAACAAATACAATCAGCCCCAGCATTTT
>TRBJ2-7|TRBV7-2|TRBD2|.
CASSARGGSSYEQYF
TGTGCCAGCAGCGCAAGGGGCGGGAGCTCCTACGAGCAGTACTTC
>TRBJ1-5|TRBV12-1|.|few
CATQGAQPQHF
TGTGCCACACAGGGGGCCCAGCCCCAGCATTTT
>TRBJ1-1|TRBV19|.|once
CASSPWTANTEAFF
TGTGCCAGTAGTCCCTGGACAGCGAACACTGAAGCTTTCTTT
>TRBJ1-5|TRBV7-3|.|.
CASSLLYVSGANNQPQHF
TGTGCCAGCAGCTTACTATATGTATCAGGGGCCAACAATCAGCCCCAGCATTTT
>TRBJ2-7|TRBV28|TRBD2|.
CASSLFGSGRTEYEQYF
TGTGCCAGCAGTTTATTCGGGAGCGGGAGGACCGAGTACGAGCAGTACTTC
>TRBJ2-7|TRBV6-6|TRBD2|once
CASIGSGRSSTEQYF
TGTGCCAGCATAGGTAGCGGGCGGTCTAGTACCGAGCAGTACTTC
>TRBJ2-3|TRBV4-1|.|.
CASSQEEGYTQYF
TGCGCCAGCAGCCAAGAAGAGGGATATACGCAGTATTTT
>TRBJ1-2|TRBV2|.|medium-sized
CARSDSINYGYTF
TGTGCCAGAAGCGACAGTATTAACTATGGCTACACCTTC
>TRBJ1-2|TRBV2|.|.
CASSVTYGYTF
TGTGCCAGCAGTGTTACCTATGGCTACACCTTC